The next 32 T cell receptor beta chains were all read from a single sample in a study of cytomegalovirus exposure and HLA in healthy donors. In the PCR, 60 Vbeta and 13 Jbeta primers were used. Clones were read by immunoSEQ multiplex PCR, and TCRdb kept only the in-frame ones, dropping some. This sample has 95,000 to 150,000 clones; approximately 78% occur once, and the top ten carry roughly 3.5%. The sample taken for sequencing was PBMCs. These receptors were obtained from a man in his forties in good health and CMV-seronegative.

The DNA for the CDR3 is TGTGCCACCAGCAGAGATACAGCTAGCGGGGGGGTTCATGCCGAGCAGTACTTC. Its protein is CATSRDTASGGVHAEQYF. The chain combines TRBV15 with TRBJ2-7, with 12 positions matching TRBD2. This CDR3 spans 18 amino acids. The V gene end was trimmed by 0 bases and the J gene end by 6 bases; junction bases not matched to a gene: 12. CDR1 is LNHNV, CDR2 YYDKDF, per germline (reference sequence).

This chain connects TRBV6-1 to TRBJ1-2; tentative D call: TRBD1 (5 bases). The CDR3 has 14 residues. Germline CDR1 is MNHNS and CDR2 is SASEGT. V dropped 8 bases and J dropped 0 bases, with 13 bases sitting between them. The CDR3: CASGGMRANYGYTF. The CDR3 DNA sequence: TGTGCCAGCGGGGGGATGAGAGCTAACTATGGCTACACCTTC.

The chain employs TRBV28 and TRBJ1-2; 8 bases fit TRBD1. After removal of 7 bases from V and 6 bases from J, the junction contained 13 bases not matched to a gene. The CDR3 runs 15 residues. Germline values: CDR1 MDHEN, CDR2 SYDVKM. The CDR3 nucleotides are TGTGCCAGCATACATTCGGACAGGGTCTCAGATGGCTACACCTTC. This translates into CASIHSDRVSDGYTF.

The genes are TRBV7-3 and TRBJ1-1, with 8 bases aligning to TRBD1. From germline, CDR1 is SGHTA and CDR2 FQGTGA. J was trimmed by 3 bases and V by 3 bases; bases with no gene match: 3. This CDR3 is 14 amino acids long. The CDR3 region has the DNA TGTGCCAGCAGCTTCAGGGGGCGGGACACTGAAGCTTTCTTT. Protein sequence: CASSFRGRDTEAFF.

The genes are TRBV5-6 and TRBJ1-5; TRBD1 might be the D (5 bases). The V and J ends lost 1 base and 1 base respectively, with 12 bases between them. The CDR3 extends over 16 amino acids. Germline V gives CDR1 SGHDT, CDR2 YYEEEE. CDR3 bases: TGTGCCAGCAGCTTGTGGCCCAGGGTCAGCAATCAGCCCCAGCATTTT. Translating it yields CASSLWPRVSNQPQHF.

The genes are TRBV11-2 and TRBJ1-1; D call uncertain. Germline lookup yields CDR1 SGHAT and CDR2 FQNNGV. The CDR3 is 13 amino acids. The V end lost 5 bases, the J end lost 5 bases, and 12 bases lay between the germline ends. CDR3 in DNA: TGTGCCAGCAGCACTAGTGGGTGGACTGAAGCTTTCTTT. Encoded protein: CASSTSGWTEAFF.

This clone was seen once. The chain uses TRBV19 and TRBJ2-3; D is unclear. Germline V gives CDR1 LNHDA, CDR2 SQIVND (reference sequence). CDR3 size: 13 residues. Trimming stripped 5 bases from V and 6 bases from J, with 12 bases between. The CDR3 DNA follows: TGTGCCAGTAGTGATGACTTCGGGGATACGCAGTATTTT. Translating gives CASSDDFGDTQYF. Using reference TRBV19 and TRBJ2-3 for the parts outside the CDR3, the full variable domain is DGGITQSPKYLFRKEGQNVTLSCEQNLNHDAMYWYRQDPGQGLRLIYYSQIVNDFQKGDIAEGYSVSREKKESFPLTVTSAQKNPTAFYLCASSDDFGDTQYFGPGTRLTVL.

In DNA, the CDR3 is TGTGCCAGCTCACCCCTAGCGGGGGCCCAAGAGACCCAGTACTTC. Translation: CASSPLAGAQETQYF. The V and J genes are TRBV18 and TRBJ2-5, with 10 bases matching TRBD2. The germline CDR1 and CDR2 sequences are KGHSH and LQKENI. V shed 3 bases and J 1 base; nucleotides not matched to a gene: 2. This CDR3 comprises 15 residues.

This chain connects TRBV18 to TRBJ2-5; 7 bases line up with TRBD1. CDR3 length equals 18 residues. V was clipped by 1 base and J by 1 base; unmatched bases: 12. Germline-derived CDR1 and CDR2 are KGHSH and LQKENI. The CDR3 sequence: CASSPQSVGTDLQETQYF. The CDR3 DNA reads TGTGCCAGCTCACCACAGTCAGTTGGGACAGACCTCCAAGAGACCCAGTACTTC.

The chain employs TRBV21-1 and TRBJ2-5; the D call TRBD1 from the table was never checked on the DNA. TRBV21-1 is listed as a pseudogene. CDR3 length: 16 residues. The chain's CDR3 is CASSKGLETGQETQYF. The CDR3 DNA is TGTGCCAGCAGCAAAGGCCTGGAAACAGGACAAGAGACCCAGTACTTC.

The chain joins TRBV6-1 to TRBJ2-3, with 9 bases lining up with TRBD2. Germline CDR1 is MNHNS and CDR2 is SASEGT. This CDR3 is 15 amino acids long. The ends lost 8 bases at V and 6 bases at J; junction bases unmatched: 12. CDR3 DNA sequence: TGTGCCAGCGTGAGGGTGGCGGGGGGGGCTGATACGCAGTATTTT. Encoded protein: CASVRVAGGADTQYF.

This clone was seen a handful of times. This chain joins TRBV6-1 and TRBJ1-5, with D tentatively TRBD1 (5 bases). CDR3 length: 14 residues. Trimming shortened V by 1 base and J by 4 bases, and 8 bases separated the two germline ends. Germline V gene sequence: CDR1 MNHNS, CDR2 SASEGT. Here the CDR3 reads CASSEGGGNQPQHF. The CDR3, as DNA: TGTGCCAGCAGTGAAGGGGGGGGTAATCAGCCCCAGCATTTT.

This clone was counted a few times. The chain recombines TRBV27 with TRBJ1-1; tentative D call: TRBD1 (5 bases). V was pared by 3 bases and J by 5 bases, with 19 bases between. The germline CDR1 and CDR2 sequences are MNHEY and SMNVEV (reference sequence). This CDR3 region has 16 residues. The CDR3 here is CASSFSGAAMLTEAFF. The CDR3 coding sequence is TGTGCCAGCAGTTTTAGTGGGGCAGCCATGCTAACTGAAGCTTTCTTT.

The chain uses TRBV10-3 and TRBJ1-2; 10 bases are a match to TRBD1. J was trimmed by 7 bases and V by 5 bases; bases with no gene match: 10. The CDR3 is 15 residues long. Germline CDR1 and CDR2: ENHRY and SYGVKD. Here the CDR3 reads CAISSPGQGRSGYTF. CDR3 DNA: TGTGCCATCAGTTCCCCGGGACAGGGGCGGAGTGGCTACACCTTC.

The CDR3 region is CASSLKTGGGYTF. The CDR3 nucleotides read TGTGCCAGCAGCTTAAAAACAGGGGGCGGCTACACCTTC. The chain uses TRBV7-8 and TRBJ1-2; TRBD1 matches 9 bases. The CDR3 length is 13 residues. Germline-derived CDR1 and CDR2 are SGHVS and FQNEAQ. Trimming at V came to 2 bases and at J to 8 bases, leaving 3 bases not matched to a gene.

J is TRBJ2-2 and V is TRBV29-1; 9 nucleotides agree with TRBD2. The V segment lost 7 bases and the J segment 8 bases; nucleotides outside the gene matches: 8. This CDR3 comprises 13 residues. Germline V lookup: CDR1 SQVTM, CDR2 ANQGSEA. The CDR3 here is CSASSGVSGELFF. The CDR3 nucleotides are TGCAGCGCCTCTAGCGGGGTTTCGGGGGAGCTGTTTTTT.

V is TRBV4-3 and J is TRBJ1-4, with D perhaps TRBD1 (5 bases). This CDR3 spans 19 amino acids. The germline V gene encodes CDR1 LGHNA and CDR2 YSLEER. Trimming pared 0 bases from V and 0 bases from J, leaving 17 bases between. CDR3 sequence: CASSQDIPGRGATNEKLFF. CDR3 coding DNA: TGCGCCAGCAGCCAAGATATACCAGGGCGGGGGGCAACTAATGAAAAACTGTTTTTT.

About this clone itself: At the DNA level, this CDR3 is encoded by other sequences in the same sample as well. The J gene is TRBJ2-7, the V gene TRBV7-2; 9 bases are shared with TRBD2. Trimming cost V 1 base and J 1 base; bases outside gene matches: 2. The CDR3 totals 15 residues. Per germline, CDR1 SGHTA and CDR2 FQGNSA. The CDR3 sequence: CASSLVAGGSYEQYF. In DNA, the CDR3 is TGTGCCAGCAGCTTAGTTGCGGGGGGGTCCTACGAGCAGTACTTC.

The chain joins TRBV5-5 to TRBJ2-7; possible D gene TRBD1, 6 bases. The CDR3 is 15 amino acids. Germline assignment: CDR1 SGHKS and CDR2 YYEKEE (reference sequence). Trimming stripped 4 bases from V and 1 base from J, with 15 bases between. The CDR3 here is CASSTGSGVSYEQYF. In DNA form, the CDR3 reads TGTGCCAGCAGCACCGGTTCAGGGGTATCCTACGAGCAGTACTTC.

V usage is TRBV5-6 and J usage is TRBJ1-5; unclear D gene. Looked up from germline, CDR1 is SGHDT and CDR2 is YYEEEE. The CDR3 runs to 13 residues. The V and J ends lost 2 bases and 3 bases respectively, with 6 bases between them. CDR3 residues: CASSFGYNQPQHF. In DNA, the CDR3 is TGTGCCAGCAGCTTCGGGTACAATCAGCCCCAGCATTTT.

As to this clone: Other DNA variants within this sample encode the same CDR3. J is TRBJ1-1 and V is TRBV29-1; TRBD1 matches 9 bases. The V gene end was trimmed by 6 bases and the J gene end by 5 bases; junction bases not matched to a gene: 4. The CDR3 runs 12 residues. Germline CDR1 is SQVTM and CDR2 is ANQGSEA. The CDR3 spells CSVGQGNTEAFF. CDR3 bases: TGCAGCGTAGGACAGGGGAATACTGAAGCTTTCTTT. Full variable domain (rest looked up from reference TRBV29-1 and TRBJ1-1): SAVISQKPSRDICQRGTSLTIQCQVDSQVTMMFWYRQQPGQSLTLIATANQGSEATYESGFVIDKFPISRPNLTFSTLTVSNMSPEDSSIYLCSVGQGNTEAFFGQGTRLTVV.

The chain links TRBV28 to TRBJ1-2; weak D call: TRBD1 (6 bases). V lost 5 bases and J lost 3, with 16 bases in between. Germline CDR1 reads MDHEN; CDR2 reads SYDVKM. The CDR3 is 15 residues long. The CDR3 nucleotides are TGTGCCAGCAGTCCCTACCGCAGGGGAGACTATGGCTACACCTTC. Amino acids: CASSPYRRGDYGYTF.

The V call is TRBV27, the J call TRBJ2-7; perhaps TRBD2 as D (6 bases). The CDR3 is made up of 16 amino acids. The V end was cut by 1 base, the J end by 2 bases, with 15 bases between. Germline V gene lookup returns CDR1 MNHEY and CDR2 SMNVEV (reference sequence). The CDR3 region is CASSLFPQGGAYEQYF. CDR3 bases: TGTGCCAGCAGTTTATTCCCCCAGGGAGGAGCCTACGAGCAGTACTTC.

V gene TRBV5-6 combines with J gene TRBJ1-4; D not resolved. The CDR3 has 14 residues. Trimming took 2 bases from V and 7 from J, leaving 12 bases between them. Germline lookup yields CDR1 SGHDT and CDR2 YYEEEE. The CDR3: CASSLITAGEKLFF. The CDR3 coding sequence is TGTGCCAGCAGCTTAATAACCGCGGGTGAAAAACTGTTTTTT. Full variable domain (missing parts from reference TRBV5-6 and TRBJ1-4): DAGVTQSPTHLIKTRGQQVTLRCSPKSGHDTVSWYQQALGQGPQFIFQYYEEEERQRGNFPDRFSGHQFPNYSSELNVNALLLGDSALYLCASSLITAGEKLFFGSGTQLSVL.

V usage is TRBV19 and J usage is TRBJ1-2; D is uncertain. Trimming took 8 bases from V and 0 from J, leaving 16 bases between them. Germline V CDR1 and CDR2: LNHDA, SQIVND (reference sequence). The CDR3 loop spans 15 amino acids. CDR3 sequence (DNA): TGTGCCAGTCGCACACAGACGGCTTCTAACTATGGCTACACCTTC. Its translation: CASRTQTASNYGYTF.

J is TRBJ1-6 and V is TRBV5-1; 9 bases fit TRBD1. The germline gives CDR1 SGHRS, CDR2 YFSETQ. This CDR3 is built from 19 residues. After removal of 2 bases from V and 1 base from J, the junction contained 10 bases not matched to a gene. The CDR3 here is CASSFGTGTGRSYNSPLHF. In nucleotides, the CDR3 is TGCGCCAGCAGCTTCGGAACCGGGACAGGGAGGTCCTATAATTCACCCCTCCACTTT.

The chain employs TRBV2 and TRBJ2-3, with 9 bases matching TRBD2. CDR1 SNHLY and CDR2 FYNNEI come from the germline V gene. This CDR3 comprises 14 residues. Trimming at V came to 10 bases and at J to 3 bases, leaving 8 bases not matched to a gene. The CDR3 region is CATGGTSRTDTQYF. DNA for the CDR3: TGTGCCACAGGCGGGACTAGCAGGACAGATACGCAGTATTTT.

The chain couples TRBV6-1 to TRBJ2-3; 10 bases fit TRBD1. J was trimmed by 1 base and V by 7 bases; bases with no gene match: 5. Germline V gene data show CDR1 as MNHNS and CDR2 as SASEGT. This CDR3 has 15 amino acids. The CDR3 DNA sequence: TGTGCCAGCATCAGACAGGGGGCTGGCACAGATACGCAGTATTTT. It encodes CASIRQGAGTDTQYF.

The chain employs TRBV6-6 and TRBJ1-2; 12 bases align to TRBD1. This CDR3 comprises 15 residues. The J segment lost 6 bases and the V segment lost 8 bases, leaving 10 bases of the junction unmatched. CDR1 and CDR2 from the germline V gene are MNHNY and SVGAGI (reference sequence). The CDR3 DNA reads TGTGCCAGCCTAGTTACGGGACAGGGGGCGCATGGCTACACCTTC. Residues: CASLVTGQGAHGYTF.

This clone was seen more than once but under ten times. The chain has TRBV6-5 and TRBJ1-3, with D perhaps TRBD1 (6 bases). This CDR3 has 14 residues. The germline V gene encodes CDR1 MNHEY and CDR2 SVGAGI. The V and J ends lost 5 bases and 4 bases respectively, with 12 bases between them. The CDR3 coding sequence is TGTGCCAGCAGTAGCCTACAGGGAGGAAACACCATATATTTT. Translated, it gives CASSSLQGGNTIYF.

This clone was seen a handful of times. The rearrangement links TRBV7-9 to TRBJ1-2; D might be TRBD1 (5 bases). Deletions cut 5 bases from V and 8 bases from J, with 15 bases between. The CDR3 is 13 residues long. In germline, CDR1 is SEHNR, CDR2 FQNEAQ (reference sequence). Here the CDR3 DNA reads TGTGCCAGCAGCCCCTGGGTAGGGGTCGGCTACACCTTC. Encoded protein: CASSPWVGVGYTF.

The V call is TRBV5-6, the J call TRBJ1-1; the D gene is possibly TRBD1 (5 bases). Trimming took off 4 bases at V and 7 bases at J, with 17 bases between the two ends. CDR1 is SGHDT and CDR2 is YYEEEE in the germline V gene. The CDR3 sequence is 14 residues long. CDR3 protein: CASSLRQSRGEAFF. The CDR3, as DNA: TGTGCCAGCAGCCTACGACAGAGTAGAGGTGAAGCTTTCTTT.